What follows describes a single TCR beta chain. The sample comes from a study of memory CD4+ T cells and cytomegalovirus serostatus. About the research overall: This sample comes from healthy Belgian adults, 9 CMV seropositive, 24 seronegative.

Single viable CD3+CD4+CD8-CD45RO+ cells were sorted as the memory CD4+ T cells. Germline V gene data show CDR1 as DFQATT and CDR2 as SNEGSKA (reference sequence). The CDR3 has 10 amino acids. The V and J ends lost 5 bases and 13 bases, in that order; junction bases with no gene match: 6. Only in-frame clones appear in the TCRdb table, and some are missing; sequencing was by immunoSEQ multiplex PCR. Of some 39,000 clones listed, 79% were seen once; the top ten hold 0.65% to 0.85%. The chain joins TRBV20-1 to TRBJ1-2, with 8 positions matching TRBD1. The source is an adult in good health and CMV-seronegative. Sequenced: memory CD4+ T cells from blood. The CDR3 coding sequence is TGCAGTGCTGGGACAGGTGGAGTCACCTTC. Protein: CSAGTGGVTF.